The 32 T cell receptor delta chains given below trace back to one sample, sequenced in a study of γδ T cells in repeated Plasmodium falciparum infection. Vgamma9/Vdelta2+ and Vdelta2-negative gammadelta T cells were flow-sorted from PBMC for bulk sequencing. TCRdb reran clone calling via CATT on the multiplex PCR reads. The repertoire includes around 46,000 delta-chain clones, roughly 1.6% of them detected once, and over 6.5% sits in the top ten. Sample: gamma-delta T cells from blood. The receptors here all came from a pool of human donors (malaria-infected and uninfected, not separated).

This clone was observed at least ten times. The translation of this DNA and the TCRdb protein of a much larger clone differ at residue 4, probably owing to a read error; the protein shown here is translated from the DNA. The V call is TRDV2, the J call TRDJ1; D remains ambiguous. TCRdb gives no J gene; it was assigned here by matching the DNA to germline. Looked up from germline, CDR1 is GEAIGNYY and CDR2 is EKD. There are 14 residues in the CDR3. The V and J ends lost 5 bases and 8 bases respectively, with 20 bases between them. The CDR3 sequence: CACAPGTEALKLIF. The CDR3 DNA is TGTGCCTGTGCCCCAGGTACTGAGGCCCTAAAACTCATCTTT.

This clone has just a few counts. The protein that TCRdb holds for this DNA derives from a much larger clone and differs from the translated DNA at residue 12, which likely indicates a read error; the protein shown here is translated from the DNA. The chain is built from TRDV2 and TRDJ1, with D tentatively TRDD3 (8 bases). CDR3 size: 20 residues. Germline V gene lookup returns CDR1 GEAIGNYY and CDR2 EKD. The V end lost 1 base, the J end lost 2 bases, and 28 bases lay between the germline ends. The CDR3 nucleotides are TGTGCCTGTGACACTGCCTTCCTTCATGGGGGATGCCACGGTACCGATAAACTCATCTTT. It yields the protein CACDTAFLHGGCHGTDKLIF.

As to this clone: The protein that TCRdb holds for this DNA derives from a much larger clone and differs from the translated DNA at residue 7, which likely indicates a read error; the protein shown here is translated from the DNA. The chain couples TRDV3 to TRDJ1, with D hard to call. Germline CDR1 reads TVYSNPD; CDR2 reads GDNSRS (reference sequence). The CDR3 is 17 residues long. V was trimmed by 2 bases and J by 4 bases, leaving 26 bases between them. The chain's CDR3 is CAFPGLCHPVHGDKLIF. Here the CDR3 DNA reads TGTGCCTTTCCTGGCCTATGCCACCCTGTACATGGCGATAAACTCATCTTT.

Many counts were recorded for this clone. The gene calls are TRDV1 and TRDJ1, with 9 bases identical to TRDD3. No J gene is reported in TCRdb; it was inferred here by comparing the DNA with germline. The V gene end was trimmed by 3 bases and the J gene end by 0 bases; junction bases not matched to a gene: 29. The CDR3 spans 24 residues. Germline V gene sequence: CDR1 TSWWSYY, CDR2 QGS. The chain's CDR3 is CALGEKGVLQNWGGYLGYTDKLIF. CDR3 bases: TGTGCTCTTGGGGAGAAAGGAGTTTTACAGAACTGGGGGGGATACCTCGGTTACACCGATAAACTCATCTTT.

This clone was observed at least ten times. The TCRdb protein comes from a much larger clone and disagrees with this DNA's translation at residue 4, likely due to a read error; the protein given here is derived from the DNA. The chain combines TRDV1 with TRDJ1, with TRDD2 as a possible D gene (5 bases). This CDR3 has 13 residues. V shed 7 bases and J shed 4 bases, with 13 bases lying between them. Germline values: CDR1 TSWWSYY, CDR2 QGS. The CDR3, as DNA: TGTGCTCTTGAGGACTCCTATCTCGATAAACTCATCTTT. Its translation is CALEDSYLDKLIF.

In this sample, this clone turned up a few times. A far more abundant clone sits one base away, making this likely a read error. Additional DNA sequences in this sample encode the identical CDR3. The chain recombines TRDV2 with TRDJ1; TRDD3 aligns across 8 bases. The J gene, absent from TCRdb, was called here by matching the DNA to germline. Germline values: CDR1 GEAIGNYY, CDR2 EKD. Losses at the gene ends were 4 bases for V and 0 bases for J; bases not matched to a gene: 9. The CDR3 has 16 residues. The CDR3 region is CACDKPLGAYTDKLIF. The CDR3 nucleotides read TGTGCCTGTGATAAACCACTGGGGGCTTACACCGATAAACTCATCTTT.

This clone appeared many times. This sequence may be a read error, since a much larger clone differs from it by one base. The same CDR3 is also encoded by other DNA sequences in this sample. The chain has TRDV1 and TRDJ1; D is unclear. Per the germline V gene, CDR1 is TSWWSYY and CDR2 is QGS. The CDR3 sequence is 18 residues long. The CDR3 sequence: CALGEVYPRESYTDKLIF. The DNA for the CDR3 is TGTGCTCTTGGGGAAGTGTACCCGCGGGAATCGTACACCGATAAACTCATCTTC.

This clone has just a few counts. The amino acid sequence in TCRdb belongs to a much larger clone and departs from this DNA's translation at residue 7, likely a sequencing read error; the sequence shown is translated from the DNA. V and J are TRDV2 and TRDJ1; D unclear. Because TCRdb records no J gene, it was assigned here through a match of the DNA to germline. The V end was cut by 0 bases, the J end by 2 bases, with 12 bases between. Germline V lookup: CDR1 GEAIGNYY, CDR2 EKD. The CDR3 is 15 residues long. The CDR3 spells CACDTLELKTDKLIF. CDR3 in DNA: TGTGCCTGTGACACCCTGGAGCTAAAAACCGATAAACTCATCTTT.

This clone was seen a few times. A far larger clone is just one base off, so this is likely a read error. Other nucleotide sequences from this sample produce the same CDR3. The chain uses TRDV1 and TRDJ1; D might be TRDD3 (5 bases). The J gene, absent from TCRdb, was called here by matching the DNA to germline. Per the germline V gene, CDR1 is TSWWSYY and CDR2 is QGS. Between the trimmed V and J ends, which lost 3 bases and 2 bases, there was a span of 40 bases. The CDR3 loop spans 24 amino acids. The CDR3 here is CALGEPVMIALQYWLWTGTDKLIF. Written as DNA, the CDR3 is TGTGCTCTTGGGGAGCCGGTAATGATCGCCCTCCAGTACTGGTTATGGACCGGGACCGATAAACTCATCTTT.

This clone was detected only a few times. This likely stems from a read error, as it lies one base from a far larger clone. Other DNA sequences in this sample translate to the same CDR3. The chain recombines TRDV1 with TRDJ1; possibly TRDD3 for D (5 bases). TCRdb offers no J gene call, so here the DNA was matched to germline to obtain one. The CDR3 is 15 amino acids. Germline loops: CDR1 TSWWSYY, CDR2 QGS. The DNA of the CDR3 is TGTGCCCTTGGGGAACCCCAGTTCCGTACCCCTCAACTCATCTTT. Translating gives CALGEPQFRTPQLIF.

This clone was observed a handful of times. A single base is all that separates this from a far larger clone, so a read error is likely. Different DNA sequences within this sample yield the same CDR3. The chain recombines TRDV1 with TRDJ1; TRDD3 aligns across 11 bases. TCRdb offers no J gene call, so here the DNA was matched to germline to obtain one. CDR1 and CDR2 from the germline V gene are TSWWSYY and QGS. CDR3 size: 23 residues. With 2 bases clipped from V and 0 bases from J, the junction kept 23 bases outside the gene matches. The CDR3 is CALGELEGPVNVLGDKDTDKLIF. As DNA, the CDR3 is TGTGCTCTTGGGGAATTAGAAGGACCCGTGAACGTACTGGGGGATAAGGACACCGATAAACTCATCTTT.

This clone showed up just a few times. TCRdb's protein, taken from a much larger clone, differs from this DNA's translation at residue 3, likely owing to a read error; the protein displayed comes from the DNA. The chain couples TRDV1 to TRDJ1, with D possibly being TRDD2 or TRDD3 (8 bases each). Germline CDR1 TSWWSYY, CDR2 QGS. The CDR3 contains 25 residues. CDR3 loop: CAIGEPTFLISFNDGGFRYTDKLIF. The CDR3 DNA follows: TGTGCTATTGGGGAACCAACCTTCCTAATCTCTTTTAATGATGGGGGATTCCGGTACACCGATAAACTCATCTTT.

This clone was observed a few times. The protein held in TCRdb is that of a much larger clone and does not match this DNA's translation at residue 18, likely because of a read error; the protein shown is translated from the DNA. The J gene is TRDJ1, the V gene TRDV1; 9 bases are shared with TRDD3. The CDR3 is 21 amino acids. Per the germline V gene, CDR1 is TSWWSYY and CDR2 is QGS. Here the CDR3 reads CALGEGTLRPARWGISDRLIF. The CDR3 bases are TGTGCTCTTGGGGAGGGAACCCTTCGCCCTGCTAGGTGGGGGATAAGCGATAGACTCATCTTC.

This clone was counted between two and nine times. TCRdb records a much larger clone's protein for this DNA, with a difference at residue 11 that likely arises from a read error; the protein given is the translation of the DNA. The CDR3, as DNA: TGTGCTCTTGGGGAACGGGGCGAGTTTGCCCTCCCCCCTTCTCGTACTGTCTGGGGGATACGGGGCACCGATAAACTCATCTTT. This translates into CALGERGEFALPPSRTVWGIRGTDKLIF. The chain has TRDV1 and TRDJ1; the match to TRDD3 covers 12 bases. As TCRdb names no J gene, one was assigned here on the basis of a DNA match to germline. The CDR3 sequence is 28 residues long. V was clipped by 1 base and J by 1 base; unmatched bases: 37. Germline assignment: CDR1 TSWWSYY and CDR2 QGS.

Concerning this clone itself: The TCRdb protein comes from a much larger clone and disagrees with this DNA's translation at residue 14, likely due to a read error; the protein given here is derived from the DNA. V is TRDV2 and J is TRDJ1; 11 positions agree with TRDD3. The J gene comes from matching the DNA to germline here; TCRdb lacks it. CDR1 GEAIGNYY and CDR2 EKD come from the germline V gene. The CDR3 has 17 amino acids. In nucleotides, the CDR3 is TGTGCCTGTGACAAACTGGGGGATAAAACTAACACCGATAGACTCATCTTT. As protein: CACDKLGDKTNTDRLIF.

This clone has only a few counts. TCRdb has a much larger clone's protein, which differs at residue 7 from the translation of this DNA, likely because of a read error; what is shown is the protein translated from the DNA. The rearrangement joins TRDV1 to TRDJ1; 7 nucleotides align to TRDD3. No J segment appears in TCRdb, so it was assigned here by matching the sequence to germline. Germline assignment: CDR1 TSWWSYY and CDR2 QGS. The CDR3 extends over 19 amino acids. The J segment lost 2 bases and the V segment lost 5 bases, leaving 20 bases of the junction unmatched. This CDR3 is CALGNCTLQIPGDTDKLIF. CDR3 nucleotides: TGTGCTCTTGGGAACTGTACCCTACAGATACCGGGGGATACCGATAAACTCATCTTT.

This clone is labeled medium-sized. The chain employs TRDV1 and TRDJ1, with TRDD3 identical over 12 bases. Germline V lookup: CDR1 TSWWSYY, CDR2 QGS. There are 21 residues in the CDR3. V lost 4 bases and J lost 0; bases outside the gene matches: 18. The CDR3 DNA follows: TGTGCTCTTGGGGGTTTCCTCGCCGGTACTGGGGGATACTACCACACCGATAAACTCATCTTT. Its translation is CALGGFLAGTGGYYHTDKLIF.

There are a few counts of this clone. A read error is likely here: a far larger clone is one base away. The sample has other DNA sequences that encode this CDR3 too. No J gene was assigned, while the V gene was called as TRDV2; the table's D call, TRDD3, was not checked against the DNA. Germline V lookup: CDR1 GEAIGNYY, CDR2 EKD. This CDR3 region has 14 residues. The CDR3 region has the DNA TGTGCCTGTGACACCATCACTGGGCCCGATAAGCTCATCTTT. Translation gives CACDTITGPDKLIF.

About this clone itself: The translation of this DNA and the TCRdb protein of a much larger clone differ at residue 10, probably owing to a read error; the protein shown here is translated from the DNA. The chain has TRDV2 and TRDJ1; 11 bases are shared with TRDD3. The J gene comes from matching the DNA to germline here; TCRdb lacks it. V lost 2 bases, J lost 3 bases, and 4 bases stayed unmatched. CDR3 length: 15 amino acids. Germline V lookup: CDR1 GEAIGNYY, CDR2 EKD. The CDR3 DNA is TGTGCCTGTGACAAAACTGGGGGATATGCCGATAAACTCATCTTT. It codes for CACDKTGGYADKLIF.

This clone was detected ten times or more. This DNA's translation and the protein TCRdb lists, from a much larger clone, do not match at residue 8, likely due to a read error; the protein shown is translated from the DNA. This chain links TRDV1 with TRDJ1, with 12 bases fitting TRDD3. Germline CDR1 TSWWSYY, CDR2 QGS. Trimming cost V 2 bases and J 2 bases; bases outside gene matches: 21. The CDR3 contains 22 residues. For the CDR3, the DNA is TGTGCTCTTGGGGAATCCTTCCCTTCCTCGCTACTGGGGGATACTGGGACCGATAAACTCATCTTT. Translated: CALGESFPSSLLGDTGTDKLIF.

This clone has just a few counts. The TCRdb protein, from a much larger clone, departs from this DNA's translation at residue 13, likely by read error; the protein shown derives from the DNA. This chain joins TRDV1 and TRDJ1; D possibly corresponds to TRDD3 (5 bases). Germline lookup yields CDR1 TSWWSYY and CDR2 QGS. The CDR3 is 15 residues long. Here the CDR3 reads CALGKLLENTDKFIF. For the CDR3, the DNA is TGTGCTCTTGGGAAGTTACTGGAGAACACCGATAAATTCATCTTT.

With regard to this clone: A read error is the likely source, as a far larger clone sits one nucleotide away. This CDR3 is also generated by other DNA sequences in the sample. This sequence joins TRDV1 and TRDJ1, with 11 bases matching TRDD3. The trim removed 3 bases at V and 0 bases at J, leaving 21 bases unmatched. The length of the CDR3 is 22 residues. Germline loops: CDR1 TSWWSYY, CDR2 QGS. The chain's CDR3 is CALGDPSFYWGIGSSYTDKLIF. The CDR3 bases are TGTGCTCTTGGGGACCCTTCCTTTTACTGGGGGATAGGGTCGTCGTACACCGATAAACTCATCTTT.

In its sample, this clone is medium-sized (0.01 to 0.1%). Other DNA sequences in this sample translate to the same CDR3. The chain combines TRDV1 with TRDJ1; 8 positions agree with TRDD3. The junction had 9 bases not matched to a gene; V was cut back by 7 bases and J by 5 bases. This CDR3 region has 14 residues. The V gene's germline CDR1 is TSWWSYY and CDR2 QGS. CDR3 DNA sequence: TGTGCTCTTGAACGAACTGGGGGCCCTGATAAACTCATCTTT. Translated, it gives CALERTGGPDKLIF.

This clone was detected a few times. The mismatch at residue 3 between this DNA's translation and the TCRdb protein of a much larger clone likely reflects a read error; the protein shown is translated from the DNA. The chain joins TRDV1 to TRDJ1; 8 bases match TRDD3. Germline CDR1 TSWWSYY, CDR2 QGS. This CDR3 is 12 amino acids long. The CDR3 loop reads CAHGGYTDKLIF. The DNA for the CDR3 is TGTGCTCATGGGGGATACACCGATAAACTCATCTTT.

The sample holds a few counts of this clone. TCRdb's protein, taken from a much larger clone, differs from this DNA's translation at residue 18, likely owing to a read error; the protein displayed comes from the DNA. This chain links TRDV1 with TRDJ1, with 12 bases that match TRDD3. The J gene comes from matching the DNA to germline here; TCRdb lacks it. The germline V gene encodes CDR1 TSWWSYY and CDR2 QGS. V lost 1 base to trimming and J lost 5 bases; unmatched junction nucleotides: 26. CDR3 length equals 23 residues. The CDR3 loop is CALGEPPFPYLVAGGYASDKLIF. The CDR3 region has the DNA TGTGCTCTTGGGGAACCCCCCTTCCCTTATTTGGTGGCTGGGGGATACGCCAGTGATAAACTCATCTTT.

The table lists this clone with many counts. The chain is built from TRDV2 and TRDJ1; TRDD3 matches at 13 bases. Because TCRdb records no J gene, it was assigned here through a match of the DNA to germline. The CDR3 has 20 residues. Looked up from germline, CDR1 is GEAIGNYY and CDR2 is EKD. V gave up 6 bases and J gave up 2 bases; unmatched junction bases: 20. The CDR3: CACSFLTGGYGGGSTDKLIF. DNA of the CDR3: TGTGCCTGTAGTTTTCTTACTGGGGGATACGGGGGGGGATCAACCGATAAACTCATCTTT.

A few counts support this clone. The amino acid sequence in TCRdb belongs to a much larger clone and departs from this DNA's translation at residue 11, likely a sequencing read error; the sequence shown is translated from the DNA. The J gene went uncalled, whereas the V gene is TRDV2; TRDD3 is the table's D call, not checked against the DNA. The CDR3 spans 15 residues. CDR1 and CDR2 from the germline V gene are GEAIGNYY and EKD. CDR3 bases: TGTGCCTGTGACATATGGGGGATACAGGGTCACAGTCTCATCTTT. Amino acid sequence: CACDIWGIQGHSLIF.

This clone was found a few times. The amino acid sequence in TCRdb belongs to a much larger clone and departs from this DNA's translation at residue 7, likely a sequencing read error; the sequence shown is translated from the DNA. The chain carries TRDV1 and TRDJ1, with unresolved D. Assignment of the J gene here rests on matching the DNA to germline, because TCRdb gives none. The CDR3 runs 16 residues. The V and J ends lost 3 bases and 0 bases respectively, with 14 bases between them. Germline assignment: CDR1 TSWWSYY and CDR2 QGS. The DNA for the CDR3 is TGTGCTCTTGGGGATAACCCTCCTCCGGACACCGATAAACTCATCTTT. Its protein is CALGDNPPPDTDKLIF.

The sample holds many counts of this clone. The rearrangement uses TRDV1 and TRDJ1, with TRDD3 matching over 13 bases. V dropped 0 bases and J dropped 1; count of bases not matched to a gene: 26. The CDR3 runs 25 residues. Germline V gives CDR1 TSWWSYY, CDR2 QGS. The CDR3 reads CALGELVCFFILRTGGYDCTDKLIF. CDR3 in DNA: TGTGCTCTTGGGGAACTAGTATGTTTTTTTATCCTGAGAACTGGGGGATACGACTGCACCGATAAACTCATCTTT.

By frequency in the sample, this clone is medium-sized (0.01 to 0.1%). Here the CDR3 reads CALGDPGFLQGGILRRGDKLIF. The CDR3 DNA is TGTGCTCTTGGGGACCCTGGATTCCTACAAGGGGGGATCCTCCGGCGCGGCGATAAACTCATCTTT. V usage is TRDV1 and J usage is TRDJ1; the D gene could be TRDD2 or TRDD3 (7 bases each). The V gene's germline CDR1 is TSWWSYY and CDR2 QGS. V was clipped by 3 bases and J by 4 bases, with 36 bases between them. This CDR3 contains 22 residues.

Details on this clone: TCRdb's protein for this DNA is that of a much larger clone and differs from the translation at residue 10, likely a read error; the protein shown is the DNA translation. The CDR3 loop reads CALGELVSNSLASNTGGYPLWTTDKLIF. CDR3 nucleotides: TGTGCTCTTGGGGAACTAGTCTCAAATAGCCTCGCCTCGAACACTGGGGGATACCCCCTTTGGACCACCGATAAACTCATCTTT. The rearrangement links TRDV1 to TRDJ1, with 12 positions matching TRDD3. TCRdb does not report a J gene; here it was assigned by matching the DNA to germline references. The CDR3 extends over 28 amino acids. Trimming at V came to 0 bases and at J to 1 base, leaving 36 bases not matched to a gene. The germline V gene encodes CDR1 TSWWSYY and CDR2 QGS.

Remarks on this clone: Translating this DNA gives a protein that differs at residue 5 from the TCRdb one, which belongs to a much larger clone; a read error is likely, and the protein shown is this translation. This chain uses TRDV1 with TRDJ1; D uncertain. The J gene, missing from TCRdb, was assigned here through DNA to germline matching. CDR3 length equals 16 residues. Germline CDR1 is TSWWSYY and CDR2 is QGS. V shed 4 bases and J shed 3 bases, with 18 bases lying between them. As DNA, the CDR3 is TGTGCTCTTGGGGGCAAGGTACTGATCCCGTCCGATAAACTCATCTTT. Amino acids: CALGGKVLIPSDKLIF.